The next 27 T cell receptor beta chains were all read from a single sample in a study of T cell responses to AZD1222 COVID-19 vaccine. Assay: immunoSEQ multiplex PCR; the TCRdb copy retains only in-frame clones and omits some. Among about 170,000 clones, about nine tenths were seen once, and the ten largest hold 1.5%. This material consisted of peripheral blood, taken on day 0 of AZD1222 vaccination. These receptors came from an adult in good health.

The genes are TRBV28 and TRBJ2-2; D call uncertain. CDR3 length equals 13 residues. V was pared by 5 bases and J by 4 bases, with 8 bases between. Germline values: CDR1 MDHEN, CDR2 SYDVKM. The CDR3 DNA reads TGTGCCAGCAGTCTCAAATCCACCGGGGAGCTGTTTTTT. This encodes CASSLKSTGELFF.

This clone was seen only once. V and J are TRBV5-6 and TRBJ1-2; 9 bases fit TRBD1. Germline CDR1 reads SGHDT; CDR2 reads YYEEEE. CDR3 length: 14 amino acids. The V gene end was trimmed by 9 bases and the J gene end by 5 bases; junction bases not matched to a gene: 11. In nucleotides, the CDR3 is TGTGCCACCAATCCGGGACAGGGATTGTATGGCTACACCTTC. Translated, it gives CATNPGQGLYGYTF.

This clone was seen only once. The gene calls are TRBV2 and TRBJ1-6, with 7 bases lining up with TRBD1. This CDR3 comprises 19 residues. CDR1 and CDR2 from the germline V gene are SNHLY and FYNNEI. V shed 4 bases, J shed 10 bases, and the junction held 22 bases outside the gene matches. CDR3 sequence: CASSATGGQMLGFESPLHF. Written as DNA, the CDR3 is TGTGCCAGCAGTGCTACTGGGGGACAGATGTTAGGGTTTGAGTCACCCCTCCACTTT.

This chain uses TRBV28 with TRBJ1-5; D is ambiguous. V shed 6 bases and J shed 0 bases, with 12 bases lying between them. The germline V gene encodes CDR1 MDHEN and CDR2 SYDVKM. The CDR3 is 15 residues long. Here the CDR3 reads CASRDGRNSNQPQHF. CDR3 sequence (DNA): TGTGCCAGCAGAGATGGACGTAATAGCAATCAGCCCCAGCATTTT.

The gene calls are TRBV7-3 and TRBJ2-1; D remains ambiguous. Between the trimmed V and J ends, which lost 5 bases and 10 bases, there was a span of 18 bases. Germline loops: CDR1 SGHTA, CDR2 FQGTGA. The CDR3 has 14 residues. The CDR3 here is CASSPTGREREQFF. The CDR3 coding sequence is TGTGCCAGCAGCCCTACGGGCCGAGAACGGGAGCAGTTCTTC.

This clone was seen only once. The chain has TRBV7-9 and TRBJ1-3; tentative D call: TRBD1 (6 bases). Germline assignment: CDR1 SEHNR and CDR2 FQNEAQ (reference sequence). The V end was cut by 5 bases, the J end by 4 bases, with 15 bases between. The CDR3 sequence is 15 residues long. The CDR3 nucleotides are TGTGCCAGCAGCCTCGGACAGACGGAAGGAAACACCATATATTTT. Translated, it gives CASSLGQTEGNTIYF.

The gene calls are TRBV6-6 and TRBJ2-1, with TRBD2 as a possible D gene (5 bases). Trimming took off 7 bases at V and 5 bases at J, with 18 bases between the two ends. The length of the CDR3 is 15 residues. Per germline, CDR1 MNHNY and CDR2 SVGAGI (reference sequence). The CDR3 sequence: CASNPTHGNHNEQFF. The DNA of the CDR3 is TGTGCCAGCAACCCGACTCACGGGAACCACAATGAGCAGTTCTTC.

V gene TRBV2 combines with J gene TRBJ2-1, with a tentative D call TRBD2 (5 bases). The CDR3 runs to 15 residues. CDR1 is SNHLY, CDR2 FYNNEI, per germline. The V end lost 7 bases, the J end lost 0 bases, and 13 bases lay between the germline ends. CDR3 amino acids: CASMREYLSYNEQFF. The CDR3 coding sequence is TGTGCCAGCATGAGGGAATACCTCTCCTACAATGAGCAGTTCTTC.

With respect to this clone: An end of the junction differs from the germline gene, which may be a read error. V gene TRBV7-7 combines with J gene TRBJ1-4; possible D gene TRBD1, 5 bases. Germline V gene data show CDR1 as SSHAT and CDR2 as FNYEAQ (reference sequence). The CDR3 sequence is 15 residues long. The CDR3 DNA reads TGTGCTAGCAGCTTAGGAACGGGGCAGGATGAAAAACTGTTTTTT. This gives the protein CASSLGTGQDEKLFF.

V and J are TRBV15 and TRBJ1-2; no firm D call. V dropped 3 bases and J dropped 4 bases, with 21 bases sitting between them. Germline V CDR1 and CDR2: LNHNV, YYDKDF (reference sequence). The CDR3 is 17 residues long. The CDR3 nucleotides are TGTGCCACCAGCAGCCAGATGGGCGCCCTCAGCGGCTATGGCTACACCTTC. It yields the protein CATSSQMGALSGYGYTF.

The chain couples TRBV5-1 to TRBJ2-2; 10 nucleotides line up with TRBD2. J gave up 0 bases and V 2 bases, and 4 bases lay outside the gene matches. The germline CDR1 and CDR2 sequences are SGHRS and YFSETQ. This CDR3 has 17 amino acids. The CDR3 coding sequence is TGCGCCAGCAGCTTACCTAGCGGGGGCCCGAACACCGGGGAGCTGTTTTTT. The encoded protein is CASSLPSGGPNTGELFF.

J is TRBJ1-1 and V is TRBV28, with D hard to call. The CDR3 contains 13 residues. V was trimmed by 7 bases and J by 4 bases, leaving 13 bases between them. Germline loops: CDR1 MDHEN, CDR2 SYDVKM. CDR3: CASIVPFGTEAFF. CDR3 in DNA: TGTGCCAGCATAGTCCCCTTTGGCACTGAAGCTTTCTTT.

This chain's CDR3 is CASSRQESYGYTF. The CDR3 DNA sequence: TGTGCCAGCAGTAGGCAGGAATCCTATGGCTACACCTTC. The chain links TRBV6-5 to TRBJ1-2; D uncertain. Per germline, CDR1 MNHEY and CDR2 SVGAGI. This CDR3 is built from 13 residues. Trimming removed 5 bases at V and 4 bases at J, with 11 bases between.

The chain carries TRBV4-1 and TRBJ2-7; no reliable D call. This CDR3 spans 13 amino acids. The ends were cut back, 1 base at V and 4 bases at J, with 8 bases in the middle. Germline CDR1 and CDR2: MGHRA and YSYEKL. The CDR3, as DNA: TGCGCCAGCAGCCAAGTGGTGTGGTACGAGCAGTACTTC. This encodes CASSQVVWYEQYF.

The chain combines TRBV9 with TRBJ2-2, with D possibly TRBD1 on 7 matching bases. The germline V and J ends were trimmed by 1 base and 5 bases, with 15 bases remaining between them. The CDR3 consists of 16 residues. Germline V gene sequence: CDR1 SGDLS, CDR2 YYNGEE. The CDR3 DNA is TGTGCCAGCAGCGTACGCGGGACAGATATTACCGGGGAGCTGTTTTTT. Translating gives CASSVRGTDITGELFF.

This chain joins TRBV6-6 and TRBJ2-7; D is perhaps TRBD1 or TRBD2 (6 bases each). Per germline, CDR1 MNHNY and CDR2 SVGAGI (reference sequence). CDR3 length: 14 amino acids. Trimming stripped 2 bases from V and 2 bases from J, with 10 bases between. This CDR3 reads CASSYGGPTYEQYF. The CDR3 DNA reads TGTGCCAGCAGTTACGGGGGGCCGACCTACGAGCAGTACTTC.

The V and J genes are TRBV6-5 and TRBJ1-2; D is perhaps TRBD1 (5 bases). The CDR3 length is 15 residues. Germline CDR1 MNHEY, CDR2 SVGAGI. V was pared by 5 bases and J by 0 bases, with 13 bases between. CDR3 in amino acids: CASSQTAQANYGYTF. DNA of the CDR3: TGTGCCAGCAGTCAGACAGCTCAGGCTAACTATGGCTACACCTTC.

The J gene is TRBJ2-1, the V gene TRBV6-5; maybe TRBD2 (6 bases). CDR1 and CDR2 from the germline V gene are MNHEY and SVGAGI. Trimming cost V 0 bases and J 2 bases, with 11 bases left between them. CDR3 length equals 16 residues. CDR3 residues: CASSYSSRGAYNEQFF. CDR3 nucleotide sequence: TGTGCCAGCAGTTACTCGTCGCGGGGAGCCTACAATGAGCAGTTCTTC.

This clone was counted only a few times. The rearrangement uses TRBV21-1 and TRBJ1-4; the table's D call, TRBD1, was not checked against the DNA. TRBV21-1 is given as a pseudogene. This CDR3 comprises 18 residues. The CDR3 is CASKAGDRGRSKRRKLFF. The CDR3 DNA is TGTGCCAGCAAAGCGGGGGACAGGGGGCGTTCTAAGAGGAGAAAACTGTTTTTT.

The chain couples TRBV7-8 to TRBJ1-1; 7 bases are a match to TRBD1. CDR3 length: 15 residues. V was clipped by 3 bases and J by 7 bases; unmatched bases: 11. Germline V CDR1 and CDR2: SGHVS, FQNEAQ. The CDR3 nucleotides read TGTGCCAGCAGCTTCTTCGGCAGGGGGGAAGGTGAAGCTTTCTTT. Protein product: CASSFFGRGEGEAFF. The full variable domain, with the rest looked up from reference TRBV7-8 and TRBJ1-1, is GAGVSQSPRYKVAKRGQDVALRCDPISGHVSLFWYQQALGQGPEFLTYFQNEAQLDKSGLPSDRFFAERPEGSVSTLKIQRTQQEDSAVYLCASSFFGRGEGEAFFGQGTRLTVV.

This clone was detected only a few times. The chain links TRBV4-1 to TRBJ1-2, with 7 bases fitting TRBD1. The CDR3 loop spans 14 amino acids. V lost 5 bases, J lost 6 bases, and 9 bases stayed unmatched. CDR1 and CDR2 from the germline V gene are MGHRA and YSYEKL. CDR3 region: CASSDGGGRHGYTF. The CDR3 DNA is TGCGCCAGCAGCGATGGAGGGGGCAGGCATGGCTACACCTTC.

The chain is built from TRBV6-2 or TRBV6-3 and TRBJ1-2; D might be TRBD1 (5 bases). CDR1 is MNHEY and CDR2 is SVGEGT in the germline V gene. V was trimmed by 5 bases and J by 4 bases, leaving 17 bases between them. The CDR3 covers 15 residues. The CDR3 is CASSIGAVALYGYTF. In DNA, the CDR3 is TGTGCCAGCAGTATAGGGGCCGTTGCTCTCTATGGCTACACCTTC.

This chain connects TRBV7-3 to TRBJ1-6; tentative D call: TRBD1 (6 bases). The CDR3 is made up of 15 amino acids. Trimming took 0 bases from V and 8 from J, leaving 11 bases between them. Germline V CDR1 and CDR2: SGHTA, FQGTGA. CDR3: CASSLTGQPYSPLHF. The CDR3, as DNA: TGTGCCAGCAGCTTAACAGGACAGCCTTATTCACCCCTCCACTTT.

The rearrangement uses TRBV5-4 and TRBJ2-1, with 8 bases fitting TRBD1. Germline CDR1 SGHNT, CDR2 YYREEE (reference sequence). J gave up 5 bases and V 4 bases, and 5 bases lay outside the gene matches. The CDR3 consists of 14 residues. This CDR3 reads CASSLDRANNEQFF. In DNA form, the CDR3 reads TGTGCCAGCAGCCTGGACAGGGCGAACAATGAGCAGTTCTTC.

The rearrangement uses TRBV11-2 and TRBJ2-5; D call uncertain. The CDR3 loop spans 12 amino acids. V lost 6 bases and J 5 bases, leaving 10 bases between the germline ends. The germline V gene has CDR1 SGHAT and CDR2 FQNNGV. The CDR3: CASSFPRETQYF. CDR3 DNA sequence: TGTGCCAGCAGTTTCCCAAGGGAGACCCAGTACTTC. Looking up the rest from reference TRBV11-2 and TRBJ2-5 gives the full variable domain: EAGVAQSPRYKIIEKRQSVAFWCNPISGHATLYWYQQILGQGPKLLIQFQNNGVVDDSQLPKDRFSAERLKGVDSTLKIQPAKLEDSAVYLCASSFPRETQYFGPGTRLLVL.

This clone was detected a few times. V and J are TRBV7-3 and TRBJ1-1, with unresolved D. The CDR3 has 13 residues. The germline V gene encodes CDR1 SGHTA and CDR2 FQGTGA. The V end was cut by 0 bases, the J end by 0 bases, with 2 bases between. The CDR3 here is CASSLTVNTEAFF. CDR3 in DNA: TGTGCCAGCAGCTTAACAGTGAACACTGAAGCTTTCTTT.

The J gene is TRBJ2-7, the V gene TRBV6-5; D unresolved. Trimming stripped 6 bases from V and 5 bases from J, with 17 bases between. The CDR3 contains 14 residues. Germline V gene sequence: CDR1 MNHEY, CDR2 SVGAGI. CDR3 DNA: TGTGCCAGCAGGGGTGGCGTACACATCCACGAGCAGTACTTC. Its protein is CASRGGVHIHEQYF.